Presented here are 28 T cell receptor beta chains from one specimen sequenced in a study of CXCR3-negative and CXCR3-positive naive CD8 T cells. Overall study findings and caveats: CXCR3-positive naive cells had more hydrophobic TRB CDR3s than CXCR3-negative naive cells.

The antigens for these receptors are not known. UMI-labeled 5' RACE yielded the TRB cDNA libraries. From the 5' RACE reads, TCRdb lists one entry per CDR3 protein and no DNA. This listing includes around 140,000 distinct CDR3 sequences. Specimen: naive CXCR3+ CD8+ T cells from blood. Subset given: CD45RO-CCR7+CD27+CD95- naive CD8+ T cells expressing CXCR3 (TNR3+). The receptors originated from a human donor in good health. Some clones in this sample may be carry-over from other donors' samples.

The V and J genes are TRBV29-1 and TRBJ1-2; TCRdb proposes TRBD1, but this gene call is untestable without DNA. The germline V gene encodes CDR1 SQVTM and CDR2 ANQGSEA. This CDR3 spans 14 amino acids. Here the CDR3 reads CSVRDRGPNYGYTF.

The CDR3 reads CASSHNTIAGGSYNEQFF. The chain is built from TRBV4-3 and TRBJ2-1; TCRdb's D gene call, TRBD2, goes unchecked for lack of DNA. Germline-derived CDR1 and CDR2 are LGHNA and YSLEER. The CDR3 consists of 18 residues.

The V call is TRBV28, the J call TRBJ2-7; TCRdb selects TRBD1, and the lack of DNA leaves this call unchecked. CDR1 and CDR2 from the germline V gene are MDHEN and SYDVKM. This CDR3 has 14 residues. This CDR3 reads CASSFLSGSYEQYF.

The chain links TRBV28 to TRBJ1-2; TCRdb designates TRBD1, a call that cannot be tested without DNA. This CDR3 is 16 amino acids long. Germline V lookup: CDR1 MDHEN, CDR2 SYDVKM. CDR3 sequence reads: CASSLGYRTANYGYTF.

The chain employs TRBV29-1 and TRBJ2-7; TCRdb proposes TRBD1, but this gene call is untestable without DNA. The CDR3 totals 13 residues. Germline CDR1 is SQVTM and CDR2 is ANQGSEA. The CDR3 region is CSVEMPGTYEQYF.

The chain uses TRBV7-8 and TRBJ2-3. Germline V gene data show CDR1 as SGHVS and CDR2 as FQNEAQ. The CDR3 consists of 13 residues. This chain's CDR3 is CASSLFSTDTQYF. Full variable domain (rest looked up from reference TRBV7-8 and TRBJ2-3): GAGVSQSPRYKVAKRGQDVALRCDPISGHVSLFWYQQALGQGPEFLTYFQNEAQLDKSGLPSDRFFAERPEGSVSTLKIQRTQQEDSAVYLCASSLFSTDTQYFGPGTRLTVL.

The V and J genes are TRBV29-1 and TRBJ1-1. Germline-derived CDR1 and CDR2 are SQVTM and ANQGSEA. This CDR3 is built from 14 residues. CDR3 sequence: CSVEDQLLNTEAFF.

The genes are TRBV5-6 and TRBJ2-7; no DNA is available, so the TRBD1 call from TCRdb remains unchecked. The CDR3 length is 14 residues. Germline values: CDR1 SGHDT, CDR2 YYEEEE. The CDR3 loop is CASSSRGLHYEQYF.

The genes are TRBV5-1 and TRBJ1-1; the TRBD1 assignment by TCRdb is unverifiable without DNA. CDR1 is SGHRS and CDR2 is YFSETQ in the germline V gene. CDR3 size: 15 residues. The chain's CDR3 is CASSRSQDRSTEAFF.

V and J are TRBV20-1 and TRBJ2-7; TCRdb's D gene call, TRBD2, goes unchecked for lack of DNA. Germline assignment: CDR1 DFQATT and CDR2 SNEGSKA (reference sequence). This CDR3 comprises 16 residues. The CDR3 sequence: CSAVSLVETGVDEQYF.

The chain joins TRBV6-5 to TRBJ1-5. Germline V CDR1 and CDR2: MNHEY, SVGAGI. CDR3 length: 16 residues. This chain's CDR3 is CASSYYGRGSDQPQHF.

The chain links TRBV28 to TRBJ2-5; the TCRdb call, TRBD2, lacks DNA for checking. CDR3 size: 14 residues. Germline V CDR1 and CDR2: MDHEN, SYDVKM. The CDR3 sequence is CASSPGLAEETGYF.

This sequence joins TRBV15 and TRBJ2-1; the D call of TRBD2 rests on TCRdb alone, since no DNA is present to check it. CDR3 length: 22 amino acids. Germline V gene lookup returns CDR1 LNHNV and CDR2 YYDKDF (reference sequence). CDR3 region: CATSRDPEDRFFLAGGSGEQFF.

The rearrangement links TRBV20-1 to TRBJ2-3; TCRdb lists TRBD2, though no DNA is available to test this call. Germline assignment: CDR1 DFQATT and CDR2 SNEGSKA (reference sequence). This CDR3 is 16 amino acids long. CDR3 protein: CSAVPGLAGEADTQYF.

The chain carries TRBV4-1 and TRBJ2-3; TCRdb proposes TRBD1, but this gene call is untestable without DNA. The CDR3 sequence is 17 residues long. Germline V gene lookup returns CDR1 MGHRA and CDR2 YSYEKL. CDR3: CASSQDPPGHGGYTQYF.

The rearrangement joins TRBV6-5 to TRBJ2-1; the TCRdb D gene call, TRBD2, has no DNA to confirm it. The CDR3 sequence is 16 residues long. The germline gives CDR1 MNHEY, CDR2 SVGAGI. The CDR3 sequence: CASSYFGLAGYNEQFF.

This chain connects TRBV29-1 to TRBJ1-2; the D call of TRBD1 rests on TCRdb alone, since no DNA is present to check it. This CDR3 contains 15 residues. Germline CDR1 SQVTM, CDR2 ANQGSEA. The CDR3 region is CSFEDWTGHNYGYTF.

The CDR3 loop is CASSQDLRTDTQYF. The chain has TRBV4-1 and TRBJ2-3. The CDR3 is 14 residues long. Per the germline V gene, CDR1 is MGHRA and CDR2 is YSYEKL.

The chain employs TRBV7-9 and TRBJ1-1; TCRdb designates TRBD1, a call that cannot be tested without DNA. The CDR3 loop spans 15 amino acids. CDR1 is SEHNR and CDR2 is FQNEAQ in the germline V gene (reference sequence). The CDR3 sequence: CASSLADRVDTEAFF. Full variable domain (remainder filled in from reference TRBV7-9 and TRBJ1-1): DTGVSQNPRHKITKRGQNVTFRCDPISEHNRLYWYRQTLGQGPEFLTYFQNEAQLEKSRLLSDRFSAERPKGSFSTLEIQRTEQGDSAMYLCASSLADRVDTEAFFGQGTRLTVV.

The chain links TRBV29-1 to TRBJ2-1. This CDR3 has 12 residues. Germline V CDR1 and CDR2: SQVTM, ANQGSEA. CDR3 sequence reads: CSVDGYYNEQFF.

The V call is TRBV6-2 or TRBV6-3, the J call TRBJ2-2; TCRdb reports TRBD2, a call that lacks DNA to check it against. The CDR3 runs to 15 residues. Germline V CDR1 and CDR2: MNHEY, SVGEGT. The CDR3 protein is CASSYLLDPHGELFF.

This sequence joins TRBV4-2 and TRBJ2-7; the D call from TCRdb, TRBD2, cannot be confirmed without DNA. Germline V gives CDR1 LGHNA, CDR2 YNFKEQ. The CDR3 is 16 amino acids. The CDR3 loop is CASSQDVGLAIDEQYF.

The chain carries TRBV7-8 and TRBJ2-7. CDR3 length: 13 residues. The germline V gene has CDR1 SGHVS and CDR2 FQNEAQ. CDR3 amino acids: CASRPASSYEQYF.

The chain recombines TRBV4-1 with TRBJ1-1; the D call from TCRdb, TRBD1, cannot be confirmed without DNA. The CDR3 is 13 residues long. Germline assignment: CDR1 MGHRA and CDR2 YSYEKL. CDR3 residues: CASSYGTDTEAFF.

CDR3 protein: CASSQERMHNEQFF. The chain is built from TRBV4-1 and TRBJ2-1. This CDR3 contains 14 residues. Germline V gene sequence: CDR1 MGHRA, CDR2 YSYEKL.

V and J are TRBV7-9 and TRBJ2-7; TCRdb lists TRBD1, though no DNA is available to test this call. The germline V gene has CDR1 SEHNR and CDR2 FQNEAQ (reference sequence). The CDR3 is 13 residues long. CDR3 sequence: CASSFRDTYEQYF.

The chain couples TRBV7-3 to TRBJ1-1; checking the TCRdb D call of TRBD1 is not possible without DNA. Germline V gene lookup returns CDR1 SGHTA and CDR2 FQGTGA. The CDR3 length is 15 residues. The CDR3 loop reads CASSLTGQGNTEAFF. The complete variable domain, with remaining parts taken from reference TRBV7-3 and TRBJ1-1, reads GAGVSQTPSNKVTEKGKYVELRCDPISGHTALYWYRQSLGQGPEFLIYFQGTGAADDSGLPNDRFFAVRPEGSVSTLKIQRTERGDSAVYLCASSLTGQGNTEAFFGQGTRLTVV.

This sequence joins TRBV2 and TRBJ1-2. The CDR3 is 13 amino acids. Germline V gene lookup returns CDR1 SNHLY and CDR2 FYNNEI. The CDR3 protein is CASSEVEQNGYAF.